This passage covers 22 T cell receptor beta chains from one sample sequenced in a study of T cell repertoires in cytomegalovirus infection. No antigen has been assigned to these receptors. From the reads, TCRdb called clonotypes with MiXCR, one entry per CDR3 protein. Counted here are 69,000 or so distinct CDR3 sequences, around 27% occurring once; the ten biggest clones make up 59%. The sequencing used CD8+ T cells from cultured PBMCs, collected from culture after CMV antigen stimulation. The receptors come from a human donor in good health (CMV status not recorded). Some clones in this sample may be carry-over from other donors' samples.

The CDR3 spells CASSQDLNKHYEQYF. The CDR3 bases are TGCGCCAGCAGCCAAGATCTAAACAAACACTACGAGCAGTACTTC. This chain connects TRBV4-3 to TRBJ2-7; unclear D gene. This CDR3 region has 15 residues. Deletions cut 0 bases from V and 3 bases from J, with 12 bases between. Germline V gene lookup returns CDR1 LGHNA and CDR2 YSLEER.

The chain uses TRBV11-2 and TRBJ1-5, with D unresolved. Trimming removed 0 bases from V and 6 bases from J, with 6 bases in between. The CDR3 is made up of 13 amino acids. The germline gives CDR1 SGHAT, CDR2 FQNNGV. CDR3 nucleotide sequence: TGTGCCAGCAGCTTAGAGGTGGGTCAGCCCCAGCATTTT. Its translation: CASSLEVGQPQHF.

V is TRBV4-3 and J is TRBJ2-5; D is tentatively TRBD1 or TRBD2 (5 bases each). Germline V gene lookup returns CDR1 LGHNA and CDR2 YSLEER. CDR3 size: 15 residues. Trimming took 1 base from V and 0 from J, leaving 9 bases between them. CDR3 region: CASSQGLGDQETQYF. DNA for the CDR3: TGCGCCAGCAGCCAAGGATTGGGGGACCAAGAGACCCAGTACTTC.

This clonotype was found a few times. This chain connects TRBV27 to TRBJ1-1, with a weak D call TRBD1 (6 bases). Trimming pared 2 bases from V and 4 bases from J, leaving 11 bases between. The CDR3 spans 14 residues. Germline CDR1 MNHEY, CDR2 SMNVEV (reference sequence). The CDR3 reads CASSLITGSTEAFF. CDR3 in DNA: TGTGCCAGCAGTTTAATAACAGGGAGCACTGAAGCTTTCTTT.

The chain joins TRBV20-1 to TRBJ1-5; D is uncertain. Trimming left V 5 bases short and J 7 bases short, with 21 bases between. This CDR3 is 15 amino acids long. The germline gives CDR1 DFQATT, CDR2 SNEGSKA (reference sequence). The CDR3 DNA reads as TGCAGTGCTCCTCTACAGTCGAGGGCTGAACAGCCCCAGCATTTT. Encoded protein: CSAPLQSRAEQPQHF.

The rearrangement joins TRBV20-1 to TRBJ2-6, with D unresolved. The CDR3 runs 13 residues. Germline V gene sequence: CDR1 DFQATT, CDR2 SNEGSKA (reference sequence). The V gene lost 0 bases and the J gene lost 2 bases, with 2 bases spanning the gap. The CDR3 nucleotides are TGCAGTGCTAGAGACCCTGGGGCCAACGTCCTGACTTTC. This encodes CSARDPGANVLTF.

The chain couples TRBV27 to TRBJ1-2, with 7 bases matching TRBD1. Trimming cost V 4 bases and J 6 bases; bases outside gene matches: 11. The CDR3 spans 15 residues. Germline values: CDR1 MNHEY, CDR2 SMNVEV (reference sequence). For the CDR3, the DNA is TGTGCCAGCAGTTCATACAGGGGCGCCACCCATGGCTACACCTTC. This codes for CASSSYRGATHGYTF.

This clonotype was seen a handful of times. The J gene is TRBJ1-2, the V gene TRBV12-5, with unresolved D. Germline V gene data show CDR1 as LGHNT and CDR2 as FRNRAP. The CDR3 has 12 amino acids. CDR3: CASTDLNYGYTF. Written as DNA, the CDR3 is TGTGCGTCGACCGATCTTAACTATGGCTACACCTTC.

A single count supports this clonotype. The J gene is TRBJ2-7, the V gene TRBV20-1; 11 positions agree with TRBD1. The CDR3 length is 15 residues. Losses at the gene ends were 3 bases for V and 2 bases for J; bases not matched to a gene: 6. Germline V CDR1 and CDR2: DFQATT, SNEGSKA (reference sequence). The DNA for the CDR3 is TGCAGTGCTAGGTCCGGGACAGGGGGGGCCTACGAGCAGTACTTC. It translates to CSARSGTGGAYEQYF.

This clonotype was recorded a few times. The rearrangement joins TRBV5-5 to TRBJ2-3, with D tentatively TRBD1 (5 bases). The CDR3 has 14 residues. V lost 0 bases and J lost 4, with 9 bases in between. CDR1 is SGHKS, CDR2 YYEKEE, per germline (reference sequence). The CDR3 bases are TGTGCCAGCAGCTTGGTTGGGGCCGCAGATACGCAGTATTTT. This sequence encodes CASSLVGAADTQYF.

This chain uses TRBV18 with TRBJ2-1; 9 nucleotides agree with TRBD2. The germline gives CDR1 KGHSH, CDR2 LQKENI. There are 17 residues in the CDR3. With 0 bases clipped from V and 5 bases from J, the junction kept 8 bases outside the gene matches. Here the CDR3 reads CASSPPRSGSSDNEQFF. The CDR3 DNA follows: TGTGCCAGCTCACCACCGCGTAGCGGGAGCTCAGACAATGAGCAGTTCTTC.

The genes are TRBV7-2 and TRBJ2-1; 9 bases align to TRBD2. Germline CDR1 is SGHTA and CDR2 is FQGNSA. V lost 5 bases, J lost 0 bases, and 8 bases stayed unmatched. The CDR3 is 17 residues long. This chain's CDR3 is CASSLWGSGSSYNEQFF. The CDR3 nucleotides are TGTGCCAGCAGCCTCTGGGGTAGCGGGAGCTCCTACAATGAGCAGTTCTTC.

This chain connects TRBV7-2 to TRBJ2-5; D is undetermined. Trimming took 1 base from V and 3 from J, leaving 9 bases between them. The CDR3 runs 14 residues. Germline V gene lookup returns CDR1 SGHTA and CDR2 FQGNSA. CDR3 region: CASSLGGTEETQYF. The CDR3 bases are TGTGCCAGCAGCTTAGGCGGAACAGAAGAGACCCAGTACTTC.

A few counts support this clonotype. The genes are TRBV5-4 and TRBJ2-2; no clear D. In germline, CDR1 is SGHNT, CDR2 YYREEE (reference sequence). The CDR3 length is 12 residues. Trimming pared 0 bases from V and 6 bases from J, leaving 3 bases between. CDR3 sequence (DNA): TGTGCCAGCAGCTTGGGGCCCGGGGAGCTGTTTTTT. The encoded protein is CASSLGPGELFF.

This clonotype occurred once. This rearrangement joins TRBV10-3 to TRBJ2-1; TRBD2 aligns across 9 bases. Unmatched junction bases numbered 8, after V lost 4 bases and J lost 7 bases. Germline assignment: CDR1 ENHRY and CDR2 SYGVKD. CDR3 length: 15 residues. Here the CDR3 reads CAISAVAGAGNEQFF. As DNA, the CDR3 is TGTGCCATCAGTGCAGTAGCGGGAGCGGGGAATGAGCAGTTCTTC.

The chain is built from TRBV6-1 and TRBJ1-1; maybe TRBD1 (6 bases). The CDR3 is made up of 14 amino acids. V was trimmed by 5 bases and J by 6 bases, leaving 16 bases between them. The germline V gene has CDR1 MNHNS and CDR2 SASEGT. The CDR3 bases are TGTGCCAGCAGTTACGGGGGGGCATCGTCTGAAGCTTTCTTT. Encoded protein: CASSYGGASSEAFF.

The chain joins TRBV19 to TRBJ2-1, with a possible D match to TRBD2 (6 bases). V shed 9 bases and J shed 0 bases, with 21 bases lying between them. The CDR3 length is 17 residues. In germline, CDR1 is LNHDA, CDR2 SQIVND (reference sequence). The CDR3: CASHHTTGTSSYNEQFF. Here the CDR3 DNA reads TGTGCCAGCCACCATACGACCGGGACTTCCTCCTACAATGAGCAGTTCTTC.

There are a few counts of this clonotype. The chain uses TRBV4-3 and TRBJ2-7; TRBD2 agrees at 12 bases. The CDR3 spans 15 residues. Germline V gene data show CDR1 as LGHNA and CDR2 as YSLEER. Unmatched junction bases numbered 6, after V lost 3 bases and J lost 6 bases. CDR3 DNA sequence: TGCGCCAGCAGCCACCTAGCGGGAGGGCCGAGCGAGCAGTACTTC. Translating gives CASSHLAGGPSEQYF.

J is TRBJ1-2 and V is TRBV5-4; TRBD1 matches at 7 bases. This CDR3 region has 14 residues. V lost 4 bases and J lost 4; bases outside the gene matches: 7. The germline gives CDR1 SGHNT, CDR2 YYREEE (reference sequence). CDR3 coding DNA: TGTGCCAGCAGCATCCAGACAGGGACCTATGGCTACACCTTC. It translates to CASSIQTGTYGYTF.

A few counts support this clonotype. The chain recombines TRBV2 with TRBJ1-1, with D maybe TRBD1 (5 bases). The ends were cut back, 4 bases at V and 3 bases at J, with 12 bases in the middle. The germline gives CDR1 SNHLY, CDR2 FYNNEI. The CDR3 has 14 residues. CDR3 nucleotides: TGTGCCAGCAGTGGCGGTCAGGGAGACACTGAAGCTTTCTTT. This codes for CASSGGQGDTEAFF.

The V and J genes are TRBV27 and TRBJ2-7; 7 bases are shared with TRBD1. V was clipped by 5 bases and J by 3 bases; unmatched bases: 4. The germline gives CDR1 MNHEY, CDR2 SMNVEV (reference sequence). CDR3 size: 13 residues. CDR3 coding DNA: TGTGCCAGCAGTCTACAGGGGTACTACGAGCAGTACTTC. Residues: CASSLQGYYEQYF.

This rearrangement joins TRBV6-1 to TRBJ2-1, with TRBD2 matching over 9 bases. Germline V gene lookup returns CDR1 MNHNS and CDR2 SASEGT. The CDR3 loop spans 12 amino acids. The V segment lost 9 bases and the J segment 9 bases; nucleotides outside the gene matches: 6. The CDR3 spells CASKGLAVEQFF. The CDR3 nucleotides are TGTGCCAGTAAGGGACTAGCAGTTGAGCAGTTCTTC.